The present T cell receptor (beta chain) was sequenced within a study of blood T cell repertoires in COVID-19. The table came from immunoSEQ multiplex PCR; TCRdb's copy has only in-frame clones and leaves some out. The data hold approximately 260,000 clones, with around 92% observed a single time. The V end was cut by 0 bases, the J end by 9 bases, with 15 bases between. From germline, CDR1 is SGHAT and CDR2 FQNNGV. The CDR3 runs to 14 residues. The source material was PBMCs or T cells enriched from blood (not recorded which). The chain is built from TRBV11-2 and TRBJ2-7, with D perhaps TRBD2 (7 bases). The receptor comes from a woman aged 55-70 years who had recovered from COVID-19. DNA of the CDR3: TGTGCCAGCAGCTTAGAATTCGGGGGGCGAGGGCAGTACTTC. Amino acid sequence: CASSLEFGGRGQYF.